This TCR beta chain was sequenced for a study of T cell responses to AZD1222 COVID-19 vaccine. Study-level findings and limits: Clonal diversity may have been underestimated, and the donors were mostly white British, with more females than males. Two AZD1222 administrations were followed by greater Spike-specific TCR breadth and depth. The study found vaccine-associated CD4 TCRs spanning spike, dominant at 160-218 and 743-854. Among those given AZD1222, only five or six were seropositive at baseline.

TCRdb's table, derived via immunoSEQ multiplex PCR, lists solely in-frame clones and lacks some. The sample yields some 140,000 clones, 75% to 95% seen once. A word on this clone: Its antigen is unidentified.

The material sequenced was peripheral blood, taken on day 0 of AZD1222 vaccination. This sequence originates from an adult in good health.

The CDR3 coding sequence is TGTGCCAGCAGTGATGATGCTCGCAACACTGAAGCTTTCTTT. It is translated as CASSDDARNTEAFF. The V gene is TRBV2, the J gene TRBJ1-1; the D is unclear. The CDR3 has 14 residues. Germline-derived CDR1 and CDR2 are SNHLY and FYNNEI. The V gene lost 3 bases and the J gene lost 2 bases, with 10 bases spanning the gap. Supplemented by reference TRBV2 and TRBJ1-1, the full variable domain reads EPEVTQTPSHQVTQMGQEVILRCVPISNHLYFYWYRQILGQKVEFLVSFYNNEISEKSEIFDDQFSVERPDGSNFTLKIRSTKLEDSAMYFCASSDDARNTEAFFGQGTRLTVV.